A single sample gave rise to the 5 T cell receptor beta chains below, sequenced in a study of blood T cells in healthy people across ages. With a J-beta primer mix and a sample-barcoded 5' primer, a second PCR ran about 7 to 12 cycles. One entry per CDR3 protein results from TCRdb running MiXCR on the 5' RACE reads. The repertoire holds roughly 720,000 distinct CDR3 sequences, about 53% seen once, with approximately 41% in the top ten. Material for sequencing was blood. The source of these receptors is a man older than 75 in good health.

The chain couples TRBV29-1 to TRBJ2-7; the match to TRBD2 covers 12 bases. V shed 5 bases, J shed 3 bases, and the junction held 8 bases outside the gene matches. The CDR3 totals 15 residues. Germline lookup yields CDR1 SQVTM and CDR2 ANQGSEA. CDR3 amino acids: CSVIGLAGPNYEQYF. In DNA form, the CDR3 reads TGCAGCGTTATCGGACTAGCGGGGCCTAACTACGAGCAGTACTTC.

The V call is TRBV29-1, the J call TRBJ2-3; D is ambiguous. Germline CDR1 and CDR2: SQVTM and ANQGSEA. The V gene lost 3 bases and the J gene lost 1 base, with 14 bases spanning the gap. The CDR3 consists of 15 residues. The DNA of the CDR3 is TGCAGCGTTGAGCGCAGCGCGGTCGGCACAGATACGCAGTATTTT. Translated: CSVERSAVGTDTQYF.

This chain uses TRBV20-1 with TRBJ1-1, with D hard to call. The CDR3 spans 11 residues. Germline V gene lookup returns CDR1 DFQATT and CDR2 SNEGSKA (reference sequence). Trimming cost V 0 bases and J 4 bases, with 3 bases left between them. DNA of the CDR3: TGCAGTGCTAGAGATGTCACTGAAGCTTTCTTT. It yields the protein CSARDVTEAFF.

This clonotype was found a few times. The rearrangement joins TRBV29-1 to TRBJ2-7, with D perhaps TRBD1 (5 bases). Trimming stripped 8 bases from V and 1 base from J, with 12 bases between. CDR3 length: 12 residues. CDR1 and CDR2 (germline): SQVTM, ANQGSEA. Here the CDR3 DNA reads TGCAGCTTTTCCAGGGCGTCCTACGAGCAGTACTTC. Amino acid sequence: CSFSRASYEQYF.

This clonotype turned up a few times. The V and J genes are TRBV7-8 and TRBJ2-7; no clear D. Germline CDR1 and CDR2: SGHVS and FQNEAQ. CDR3 length equals 14 residues. The germline V and J ends were trimmed by 7 bases and 0 bases, with 13 bases remaining between them. Written as DNA, the CDR3 is TGTGCCAGCACGCCCCTGGAACTCTCCTACGAGCAGTACTTC. Amino acid sequence: CASTPLELSYEQYF.